The sample holds a few counts of the clone carrying this TCR beta chain. The target antigen is unknown. A J-beta primer mix and a sample-barcoded 5' primer were used in a second PCR of about 7 to 12 cycles. CDR3-containing paired-end reads numbering at least 3 million came from each sample. From the 5' RACE reads, TCRdb called clonotypes with MiXCR, one entry per CDR3 protein. This table has approximately 1.5 million distinct CDR3 sequences, 35% to 45% appearing once. The entry originates in a study of blood T cells in healthy people across ages. Study-wide findings and caveats: Diversity estimates drawn from one million T cells were deemed underestimates. Strong correlation existed between TCR beta diversity and naive T cell percentage.

CDR1 is SGHDN and CDR2 is FVKESK in the germline V gene. Trimming pared 6 bases from V and 7 bases from J, leaving 16 bases between. This CDR3 is built from 13 residues. The sequence was collected from a woman aged 18-30 years in good health. J is TRBJ2-7 and V is TRBV14; TRBD2 might be the D (5 bases). The sequencing sample was made of blood. The CDR3 nucleotides are TGTGCCAGCAGTCGCCGGGCTACTAGGGAGCAGTACTTC. Protein: CASSRRATREQYF.